The following is a T cell receptor (beta chain) sequence with its context. No antigen is known for it. This sample was taken from a study of blood T cells in healthy people across ages. A J-beta primer mix and a sample-barcoded 5' primer were used in a second PCR of roughly 6 to 12 cycles. A template-switch adaptor that had 12 random nucleotides put a tag on each cDNA molecule. TCRdb fed the 5' RACE reads into MiXCR, producing one record per CDR3 protein. The data contain about 400,000 distinct CDR3 sequences, 45% to 65% of them singletons. Study conclusions and caveats: Unsorted PBMC material precluded a definitive naive versus antigen-experienced comparison.

Germline V CDR1 and CDR2: MDHEN, SYDVKM. The CDR3 is 11 amino acids. The V end was cut by 7 bases, the J end by 4 bases, with 7 bases between. Input material: blood. The source of this sequence is a man in his 60s in good health. The J gene is TRBJ1-1, the V gene TRBV28; D remains unclear. As DNA, the CDR3 is TGTGCCAGCAATTGGCGCACTGAAGCTTTCTTT. Translating it yields CASNWRTEAFF.